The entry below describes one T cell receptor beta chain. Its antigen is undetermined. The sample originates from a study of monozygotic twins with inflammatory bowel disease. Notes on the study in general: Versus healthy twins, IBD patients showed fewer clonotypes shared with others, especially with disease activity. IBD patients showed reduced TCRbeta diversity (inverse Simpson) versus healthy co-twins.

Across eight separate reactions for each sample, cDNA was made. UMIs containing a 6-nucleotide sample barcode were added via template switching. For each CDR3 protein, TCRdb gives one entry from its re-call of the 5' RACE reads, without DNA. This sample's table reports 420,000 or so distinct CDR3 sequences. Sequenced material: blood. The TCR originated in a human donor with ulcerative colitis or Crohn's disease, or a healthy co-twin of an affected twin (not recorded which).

The CDR3: CASSSTPRGGAGGEQFF. The genes are TRBV5-1 and TRBJ2-1; checking the TCRdb D call of TRBD1 is not possible without DNA. Germline CDR1 SGHRS, CDR2 YFSETQ. The CDR3 is 17 residues long.